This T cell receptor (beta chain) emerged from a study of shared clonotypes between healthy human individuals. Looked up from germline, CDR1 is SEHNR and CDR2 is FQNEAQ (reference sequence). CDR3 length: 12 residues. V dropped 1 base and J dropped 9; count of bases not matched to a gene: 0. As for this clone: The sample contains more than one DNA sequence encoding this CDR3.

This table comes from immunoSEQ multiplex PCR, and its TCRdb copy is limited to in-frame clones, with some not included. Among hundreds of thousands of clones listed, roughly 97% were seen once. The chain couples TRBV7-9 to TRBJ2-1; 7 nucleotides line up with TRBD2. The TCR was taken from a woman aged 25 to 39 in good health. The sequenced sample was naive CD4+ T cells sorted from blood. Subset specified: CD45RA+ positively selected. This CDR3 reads CASSLGGSEQFF. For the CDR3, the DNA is TGTGCCAGCAGCTTAGGCGGGAGTGAGCAGTTCTTC.